The 18 T cell receptor beta chains given below trace back to one sample, sequenced in a study of T cells in Graves' hyperthyroidism and ophthalmopathy. Amplification targeted TCR beta CDR3 regions from RNA transcripts. The HTBI set primed first-round TCR CDR3 RT-PCR. TCRdb reanalysed the multiplex PCR reads using MiXCR and keeps one entry per CDR3 protein. The table includes about 350,000 distinct CDR3 sequences, around 14% detected once. The sample comprised blood. Receptor source: a woman younger than 45 with Graves' hyperthyroidism.

This clonotype appeared a few times. J is TRBJ1-2 and V is TRBV30; 9 bases map to TRBD1. The junction had 7 bases not matched to a gene; V was cut back by 2 bases and J by 9 bases. Germline CDR1 GTSNPN, CDR2 SVGIG (reference sequence). This CDR3 is 13 amino acids long. This chain's CDR3 is CAWSHTGQGSYTF. Here the CDR3 DNA reads TGTGCCTGGAGTCACACCGGACAGGGGAGCTACACCTTC.

This clonotype was counted only a few times. The chain combines TRBV28 with TRBJ1-5, with D uncertain. CDR1 and CDR2 (germline): MDHEN, SYDVKM. This CDR3 has 15 amino acids. The V end lost 5 bases, the J end lost 4 bases, and 15 bases lay between the germline ends. The CDR3 DNA follows: TGTGCCAGCAGTCCCGCTTCCAGAATAAATCAGCCCCAGCATTTT. Amino acids: CASSPASRINQPQHF.

At least ten counts were recorded for this clonotype. This sequence may be a read error, since a much larger clone differs from it by one base. The genes are TRBV7-2 and TRBJ1-1; no firm D call. The CDR3 runs 14 residues. The germline CDR1 and CDR2 sequences are SGHTA and FQGNSA. Trimming stripped 1 base from V and 0 bases from J, with 6 bases between. The CDR3 region has the DNA TGTGCCAGCAGCTTAGGGTCGGTGAACACTGAAGCTTTCTTT. Protein sequence: CASSLGSVNTEAFF. Complete variable domain (other parts from reference TRBV7-2 and TRBJ1-1): GAGVSQSPSNKVTEKGKDVELRCDPISGHTALYWYRQSLGQGLEFLIYFQGNSAPDKSGLPSDRFSAERTGGSVSTLTIQRTQQEDSAVYLCASSLGSVNTEAFFGQGTRLTVV.

A word on this clonotype: A read error may account for a junction end that differs from germline. The chain combines TRBV7-7 with TRBJ2-5; 10 nucleotides agree with TRBD1. From germline, CDR1 is SSHAT and CDR2 FNYEAQ (reference sequence). CDR3 size: 14 residues. CDR3 protein: CASSLGQGRATQYF. In DNA form, the CDR3 reads TGTGCTAGCAGCTTGGGACAGGGGAGGGCGACCCAGTACTTC.

This clonotype was seen many times. The genes are TRBV6-1 and TRBJ1-2; D ambiguous. The CDR3 has 14 residues. The germline V and J ends were trimmed by 5 bases and 1 base, with 11 bases remaining between them. Germline-derived CDR1 and CDR2 are MNHNS and SASEGT. As DNA, the CDR3 is TGTGCCAGCAGTAGAGACGGTTATAACTATGGCTACACCTTC. This gives the protein CASSRDGYNYGYTF.

This clonotype was seen ten or more times. The chain's CDR3 is CATSDNQDGTDTQYF. CDR3 in DNA: TGTGCCACCAGTGATAACCAGGACGGTACAGATACGCAGTATTTT. V usage is TRBV24-1 and J usage is TRBJ2-3; D gene uncertain. Trimming removed 3 bases at V and 3 bases at J, with 12 bases between. The CDR3 runs 15 residues. Germline V gene data show CDR1 as KGHDR and CDR2 as SFDVKD.

The table lists this clonotype with a few counts. The rearrangement joins TRBV19 to TRBJ2-1, with D possibly matching TRBD2 (5 bases). Germline V gives CDR1 LNHDA, CDR2 SQIVND (reference sequence). CDR3 length: 13 amino acids. The V gene lost 7 bases and the J gene lost 7 bases, with 14 bases spanning the gap. The CDR3 spells CASILLGENEQFF. In nucleotides, the CDR3 is TGTGCCAGTATCCTTCTTGGGGAGAATGAGCAGTTCTTC.

In its sample, this clonotype was seen a few times. The rearrangement links TRBV7-2 to TRBJ2-6, with unresolved D. CDR1 is SGHTA, CDR2 FQGNSA, per germline. The CDR3 loop spans 16 amino acids. V was pared by 3 bases and J by 0 bases, with 9 bases between. The CDR3 loop reads CASSFGRNSGANVLTF. CDR3 sequence (DNA): TGTGCCAGCAGCTTCGGGCGGAACTCTGGGGCCAACGTCCTGACTTTC.

This clonotype has only a few counts. This sequence joins TRBV5-1 and TRBJ2-5; TRBD2 matches 9 bases. Germline assignment: CDR1 SGHRS and CDR2 YFSETQ. The CDR3 covers 16 residues. The J segment lost 5 bases and the V segment lost 0 bases, leaving 8 bases of the junction unmatched. CDR3 bases: TGCGCCAGCAGCTTGGCCTCTGGCGGGAGGGGGGAGACCCAGTACTTC. This translates into CASSLASGGRGETQYF.

V is TRBV12-3 or TRBV12-4 and J is TRBJ1-6; 7 bases map to TRBD1. This CDR3 comprises 15 residues. V was clipped by 5 bases and J by 10 bases; unmatched bases: 11. CDR3 nucleotides: TGTGCCAGCAGTACTCGGACAGGTCTGGAGTCACCCCTCCACTTT. Protein: CASSTRTGLESPLHF.

This clonotype showed up many times. The CDR3: CSAYTPPQYF. The CDR3 region has the DNA TGCAGCGCCTACACGCCACCGCAGTATTTT. This chain connects TRBV29-1 to TRBJ2-3, with D unclear. The germline V and J ends were trimmed by 7 bases and 10 bases, with 12 bases remaining between them. Germline V gives CDR1 SQVTM, CDR2 ANQGSEA. CDR3 length equals 10 residues.

This clonotype was detected only a few times. The rearrangement links TRBV7-2 to TRBJ2-2; D is ambiguous. V lost 1 base to trimming and J lost 6 bases, with 6 bases between them. There are 13 residues in the CDR3. Germline V gene lookup returns CDR1 SGHTA and CDR2 FQGNSA. CDR3 loop: CASSLEWAGELFF. DNA of the CDR3: TGTGCCAGCAGCTTAGAATGGGCCGGGGAGCTGTTTTTT. Together with reference TRBV7-2 and TRBJ2-2, the CDR3 gives the full variable domain: GAGVSQSPSNKVTEKGKDVELRCDPISGHTALYWYRQSLGQGLEFLIYFQGNSAPDKSGLPSDRFSAERTGGSVSTLTIQRTQQEDSAVYLCASSLEWAGELFFGEGSRLTVL.

This clonotype was observed at least ten times. The chain is built from TRBV19 and TRBJ1-5; D is unclear. Trimming took off 3 bases at V and 0 bases at J, with 9 bases between the two ends. There are 15 residues in the CDR3. CDR1 and CDR2 from the germline V gene are LNHDA and SQIVND (reference sequence). CDR3 in amino acids: CASSIMADSNQPQHF. Written as DNA, the CDR3 is TGTGCCAGTAGTATTATGGCAGATAGCAATCAGCCCCAGCATTTT.

Many counts were recorded for this clonotype. The chain joins TRBV19 to TRBJ2-6; no clear D gene. CDR1 and CDR2 from the germline V gene are LNHDA and SQIVND (reference sequence). The length of the CDR3 is 16 residues. Between the trimmed V and J ends, which lost 8 bases and 2 bases, there was a span of 16 bases. CDR3 nucleotide sequence: TGTGCCAGTGTCCTAAGTTTGGGGACTGGGGCCAACGTCCTGACTTTC. Its protein product is CASVLSLGTGANVLTF.

This clonotype showed up many times. The rearrangement joins TRBV27 to TRBJ2-4, with a possible D match to TRBD1 (5 bases). This CDR3 comprises 13 residues. V lost 9 bases and J lost 0, with 9 bases in between. Germline CDR1 is MNHEY and CDR2 is SMNVEV (reference sequence). CDR3 in amino acids: CASQGIAKNIQYF. The CDR3 coding sequence is TGTGCCAGTCAGGGCATAGCCAAAAACATTCAGTACTTC.

This clonotype has more than one count but fewer than ten. The rearrangement uses TRBV20-1 and TRBJ1-2; no firm D call. CDR3 length equals 14 residues. The germline CDR1 and CDR2 sequences are DFQATT and SNEGSKA (reference sequence). Trimming removed 1 base at V and 2 bases at J, with 11 bases between. CDR3 protein: CSARGAAENYGYTF. The CDR3 nucleotides read TGCAGTGCTAGAGGGGCAGCGGAGAACTATGGCTACACCTTC.

This clonotype has at least ten counts. CDR3 coding DNA: TGTGCCAGCGCAGAGGGGAACTATGGCTACACCTTC. Translated, it gives CASAEGNYGYTF. V is TRBV6-1 and J is TRBJ1-2, with a tentative D call TRBD1 (5 bases). The CDR3 has 12 residues. Germline V gene data show CDR1 as MNHNS and CDR2 as SASEGT. V dropped 8 bases and J dropped 2 bases, with 9 bases sitting between them.

This clonotype was seen more than once but under ten times. The genes are TRBV20-1 and TRBJ1-4, with TRBD1 matching over 11 bases. Germline CDR1 is DFQATT and CDR2 is SNEGSKA (reference sequence). V was pared by 6 bases and J by 3 bases, with 3 bases of the junction left unmatched. The CDR3 runs to 14 residues. The CDR3 reads CSASGQGANEKLFF. In nucleotides, the CDR3 is TGCAGTGCATCGGGACAGGGGGCTAATGAAAAACTGTTTTTT.